This T cell receptor beta chain originates from a study of response to subunit inactivated influenza vaccine. This clonotype has only a few counts. MiXCR was run by TCRdb on the RT-PCR reads, yielding one entry per CDR3 protein. The sample yields roughly 500,000 distinct CDR3 sequences, 15% to 20% seen once. CDR3 length: 17 amino acids. V was trimmed by 2 bases and J by 1 base, leaving 15 bases between them. Germline CDR1 reads MNHEY; CDR2 reads SVGEGT. The specimen comprised CD4+ T cells sorted from PBMCs, sampled around 25 months after vaccination. The chain combines TRBV6-2 or TRBV6-3 with TRBJ1-5, with D perhaps TRBD1 (5 bases). The clonotype was recovered from a man aged 50-75 years who received an inactivated influenza vaccine. CDR3 amino acids: CASSYEEGVRSNQPQHF. The CDR3 DNA follows: TGTGCCAGCAGTTACGAGGAAGGGGTAAGGAGCAATCAGCCCCAGCATTTT.